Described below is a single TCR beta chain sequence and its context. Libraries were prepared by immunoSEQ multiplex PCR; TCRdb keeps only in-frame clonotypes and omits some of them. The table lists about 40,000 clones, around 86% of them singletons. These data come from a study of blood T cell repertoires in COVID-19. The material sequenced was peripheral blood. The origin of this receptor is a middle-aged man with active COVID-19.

CDR3 amino acids: CASFNSGVGNEQFF. The DNA of the CDR3 is TGTGCCAGCTTCAATAGCGGAGTGGGTAATGAGCAGTTCTTC. This chain links TRBV25-1 with TRBJ2-1; maybe TRBD2 (6 bases). Germline V gene sequence: CDR1 MGHDK, CDR2 SYGVNS. The CDR3 sequence is 14 residues long. The V and J ends lost 8 bases and 7 bases respectively, with 18 bases between them.